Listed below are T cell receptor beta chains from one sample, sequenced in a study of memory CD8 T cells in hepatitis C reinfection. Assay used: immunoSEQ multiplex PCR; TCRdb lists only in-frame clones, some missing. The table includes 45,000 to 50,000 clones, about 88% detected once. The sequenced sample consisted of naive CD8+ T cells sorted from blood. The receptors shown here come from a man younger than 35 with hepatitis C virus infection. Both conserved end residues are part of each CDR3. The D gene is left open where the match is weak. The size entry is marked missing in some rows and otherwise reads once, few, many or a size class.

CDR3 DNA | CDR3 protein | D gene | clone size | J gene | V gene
TGTGCCAGCAGTCCCGGGACTACCACTGAAGCTTTCTTT | CASSPGTTTEAFF | . | . | TRBJ1-1 | TRBV6-5
TGTGCCAGCAGCCCATCCAGCGGGAGCTACAATGAGCAGTTCTTC | CASSPSSGSYNEQFF | TRBD2 | . | TRBJ2-1 | TRBV6-6
TGTGCCTGGAGGGCAGGGGGCGCTTCACCCCTCCACTTT | CAWRAGGASPLHF | TRBD1 | . | TRBJ1-6 | TRBV30
TGCAGCGTTGAGTATGTCAGGTGGTCCTACAATGAGCAGTTCTTC | CSVEYVRWSYNEQFF | . | . | TRBJ2-1 | TRBV29-1
TGTGCCAGTAGTAGCGGAGGCACCGGGGAGCTGTTTTTT | CASSSGGTGELFF | . | few | TRBJ2-2 | TRBV19
TGCGCCAGCAGCCAACTTGGGACAGGGAAGGCTGAAGCTTTCTTT | CASSQLGTGKAEAFF | TRBD1 | . | TRBJ1-1 | TRBV4-1
TGTGCCAGCAGCTTAGATGGGCTAGCGGGAGGGAATCAAGAGACCCAGTACTTC | CASSLDGLAGGNQETQYF | TRBD2 | . | TRBJ2-5 | TRBV11-2
TGTGCCAGCAGCACCTCCCCAGGGGGAGAAGACGGGGAGCTGTTTTTT | CASSTSPGGEDGELFF | TRBD1 | . | TRBJ2-2 | TRBV9
TGCGCCAGCAGCCAATCTAGCGGGAGCGTGTATGAGCAGTTCTTC | CASSQSSGSVYEQFF | TRBD2 | . | TRBJ2-1 | TRBV4-1
TGTGCCAGCAGTTTTAGGGACAGGGCCTACGAGCAGTACTTC | CASSFRDRAYEQYF | TRBD1 | . | TRBJ2-7 | TRBV27
TGTGCCAGCAGCGTCGGGACAGTCTATGGCTACACCTTC | CASSVGTVYGYTF | TRBD1 | . | TRBJ1-2 | TRBV7-8
TGCGCCAGCAGTGAGTCGATTGGGGGCGGAGATACGCAGTATTTT | CASSESIGGGDTQYF | . | . | TRBJ2-3 | TRBV10-1
TGTGCCAGTAGTATTATCGGCGGCAATGAGCAGTTCTTC | CASSIIGGNEQFF | . | . | TRBJ2-1 | TRBV19
TGCGCCAGCAGAGGAGATCTCTACAATGAGCAGTTCTTC | CASRGDLYNEQFF | . | . | TRBJ2-1 | TRBV10-2
TGTGCCGGCAGTGATAGGGACAGGGGGCTTATTGGCAATCAGCCCCAGCATTTT | CAGSDRDRGLIGNQPQHF | TRBD1 | once | TRBJ1-5 | TRBV2
TGTGCCAGCAGCTTACCTGGGCTTCTCAATGAAAAACTGTTTTTT | CASSLPGLLNEKLFF | . | once | TRBJ1-4 | TRBV7-9
TGTGCCAGCAGCCCGGGTAGCGGGACCCCGCGCGCTCTTGATACGCAGTATTTT | CASSPGSGTPRALDTQYF | TRBD2 | . | TRBJ2-3 | TRBV9
TGTGCCAGCAGTCGGGACAGGGACTCCTACAATGAGCAGTTCTTC | CASSRDRDSYNEQFF | TRBD1 | . | TRBJ2-1 | TRBV6-1
TGTGCCAGCAGTCCGACTAGCGGGGGGTCCCATTACGGGGAGCTGTTTTTT | CASSPTSGGSHYGELFF | TRBD2 | . | TRBJ2-2 | TRBV7-7
TGTGCCAGCCAGGGGCAGAAAGAGACCCAGTACTTC | CASQGQKETQYF | . | . | TRBJ2-5 | TRBV6-1
TGTGCCAGCAGAACTAGCGGGAACACCGGGGAGCTGTTTTTT | CASRTSGNTGELFF | TRBD2 | . | TRBJ2-2 | TRBV28
TGTGCCAGCAGACCTATACGCGAGAGTCCCTACGAGCAGTACTTC | CASRPIRESPYEQYF | . | . | TRBJ2-7 | TRBV28
TGTGCCAGCAGCTTTGGGGCAGGGGGCTTAAATGAGCAGTTCTTC | CASSFGAGGLNEQFF | TRBD1 | . | TRBJ2-1 | TRBV7-8
TGTGCCAGCAGCCCCGGAGGCACCTACGAGCAGTACTTC | CASSPGGTYEQYF | . | . | TRBJ2-7 | TRBV27
TGTGCCAGCAGTTACTCGGGGGCCGCTTATACCTTC | CASSYSGAAYTF | . | . | TRBJ1-2 | TRBV6-5
TGTGCCAACAGGTCCCTTAAACGCTCCGGGACAGGGGTGGATACGCAGTATTTT | CANRSLKRSGTGVDTQYF | . | . | TRBJ2-3 | TRBV21-1
TGTGCCAGCAGACCGGGACAGACACTAGCCAAAAACATTCAGTACTTC | CASRPGQTLAKNIQYF | TRBD1 | . | TRBJ2-4 | TRBV27
TGTGCCAGCAGCTGGGGGACAGTTGATACCTCAAATTCACCCCTCCACTTT | CASSWGTVDTSNSPLHF | TRBD1 | . | TRBJ1-6 | TRBV7-9
TGTGCCAGCTCACCGGGAGGGTCCTACAATGAGCAGTTCTTC | CASSPGGSYNEQFF | TRBD2 | . | TRBJ2-1 | TRBV18
TGTGCCAGCAGCTTACAGGGGGCGCGTGGCTACACCTTC | CASSLQGARGYTF | TRBD1 | once | TRBJ1-2 | TRBV5-6
TGTGCCAGCAGTGAAAATAGGGGGGGTTCACCCCTCCACTTT | CASSENRGGSPLHF | . | . | TRBJ1-6 | TRBV6-1
TGTGCCAGCATCGCCTCTGGGGGGAGCAATGAGCAGTTCTTC | CASIASGGSNEQFF | . | once | TRBJ2-1 | TRBV7-9
TGTGCCAGTAGTGGCAGACTAGCGGGAGGAACCTACGAGCAGTACTTC | CASSGRLAGGTYEQYF | TRBD2 | . | TRBJ2-7 | TRBV19
TGTGCCAGCAGCGGAACAGGGGGGTGGGGCTACACCTTC | CASSGTGGWGYTF | TRBD1 | . | TRBJ1-2 | TRBV9
TGCGCCAGCAGCCTCGGGGGGGGGCTAGTTGTGAACACTGAAGCTTTCTTT | CASSLGGGLVVNTEAFF | . | once | TRBJ1-1 | TRBV4-1
TGTGCCAGCAGCTTAGCGACAGGACAGGGGGCGAGTGATACGCAGTATTTT | CASSLATGQGASDTQYF | TRBD1 | . | TRBJ2-3 | TRBV7-9
TGTGCCACCGGGGAGCGGAATACAGATACGCAGTATTTT | CATGERNTDTQYF | . | . | TRBJ2-3 | TRBV15
TGCGCCAGCAGCCAAGGGAGGGCCCTGAACACTGAAGCTTTCTTT | CASSQGRALNTEAFF | . | . | TRBJ1-1 | TRBV4-3
TGTGCCAGCAGCTTTTGGCCGGAGGGTAACACCGGGGAGCTGTTTTTT | CASSFWPEGNTGELFF | . | . | TRBJ2-2 | TRBV5-4
TGTGCCAGTAGTATTTGGGGCCTCACTCATCAGAACACTGAAGCTTTCTTT | CASSIWGLTHQNTEAFF | . | . | TRBJ1-1 | TRBV19
TGTGCCAGCAGTGAACCGCCGGGACTAGCGGGGCGTGAGCAGTTCTTC | CASSEPPGLAGREQFF | TRBD2 | . | TRBJ2-1 | TRBV6-1
TGCAGCGTTGCGGGTGAATCTGAGCAGTACTTC | CSVAGESEQYF | . | . | TRBJ2-7 | TRBV29-1
TGTGCCAGCTCACCACCCACTTTGCAGCGGGTGAACTACAATGAGCAGTTCTTC | CASSPPTLQRVNYNEQFF | . | . | TRBJ2-1 | TRBV18
TGTGCCAGTAGCCCCGGGGGGCCAACCCAGCAGTTCTTC | CASSPGGPTQQFF | . | . | TRBJ2-1 | TRBV19
TGTGCCAGCAGCCACTGGACAGCCTCCTACGAGCAGTACTTC | CASSHWTASYEQYF | . | . | TRBJ2-7 | TRBV11-2
TGTGCCTGGAGCGACGGGACCGGGGGAAAACTGTTTTTT | CAWSDGTGGKLFF | . | . | TRBJ1-4 | TRBV30
TGTGCCAGCAGCTTAGCAGGGGGCACTGAAGCTTTCTTT | CASSLAGGTEAFF | TRBD1 | . | TRBJ1-1 | TRBV11-2
TGTGCCAGCAGCCCGGGACAGGGGAACACTGAAGCTTTCTTT | CASSPGQGNTEAFF | TRBD1 | few | TRBJ1-1 | TRBV27